This entry lists 11 T cell receptor beta chains sequenced from one sample in a study of T cells expressing NK-cell markers. Following a re-call of the 5' RACE reads, TCRdb has one entry per CDR3 protein and lacks DNA. The sample data list about 260,000 distinct CDR3 sequences. Sequencing was performed on blood T cells: a sorted CD56 or NKG2C T cell subset, CD4+ or CD8+ T cells, or bulk PBMC T cells (not recorded which). All receptors come from a man in his late teens or twenties in good health.

The chain links TRBV5-1 to TRBJ1-1. The CDR3 covers 15 residues. CDR1 and CDR2 (germline): SGHRS, YFSETQ. CDR3 protein: CASSSDQGRNTEAFF. Filled out from reference TRBV5-1 and TRBJ1-1, the complete variable domain reads KAGVTQTPRYLIKTRGQQVTLSCSPISGHRSVSWYQQTPGQGLQFLFEYFSETQRNKGNFPGRFSGRQFSNSRSEMNVSTLELGDSALYLCASSSDQGRNTEAFFGQGTRLTVV.

The CDR3 here is CASSLVGIRGRNEQFF. V is TRBV11-2 and J is TRBJ2-1; checking the TCRdb D call of TRBD1 is not possible without DNA. The CDR3 runs 16 residues. The germline gives CDR1 SGHAT, CDR2 FQNNGV.

The chain couples TRBV5-1 to TRBJ2-5; absent DNA, TCRdb's TRBD1 call cannot be checked. This CDR3 spans 16 amino acids. CDR1 SGHRS and CDR2 YFSETQ come from the germline V gene. The CDR3 loop reads CASSSSERESLETQYF.

This rearrangement joins TRBV12-3 or TRBV12-4 to TRBJ2-3; TCRdb outputs TRBD1, but without DNA this stays unchecked. This CDR3 contains 13 residues. The CDR3 here is CASSLYGIDTQYF.

This chain connects TRBV6-2 or TRBV6-3 to TRBJ1-1; without DNA, the TCRdb call of TRBD1 cannot be checked. The germline gives CDR1 MNHEY, CDR2 SVGEGT. The CDR3 covers 12 residues. The CDR3 spells CASRPREGEAFF.

The chain recombines TRBV20-1 with TRBJ2-3; TCRdb selects TRBD1, and the lack of DNA leaves this call unchecked. Germline V lookup: CDR1 DFQATT, CDR2 SNEGSKA (reference sequence). The length of the CDR3 is 14 residues. This CDR3 reads CSARDGKLTDTQYF.

The chain combines TRBV7-2 with TRBJ2-5; TCRdb names TRBD1, which stays unverified in the absence of DNA. Germline values: CDR1 SGHTA, CDR2 FQGNSA. The CDR3 runs to 12 residues. CDR3 amino acids: CASKAGVETQYF.

The chain has TRBV5-6 and TRBJ1-1. Germline-derived CDR1 and CDR2 are SGHDT and YYEEEE. The CDR3 is 13 amino acids. The CDR3 is CASSPGTNTEAFF.

The chain combines TRBV29-1 with TRBJ2-1; TCRdb outputs TRBD2, but without DNA this stays unchecked. The CDR3 runs 15 residues. The germline gives CDR1 SQVTM, CDR2 ANQGSEA. The chain's CDR3 is CSVHTSGAQNNEQFF.

This chain links TRBV4-1 with TRBJ2-5; TCRdb proposes TRBD2, but this gene call is untestable without DNA. Germline-derived CDR1 and CDR2 are MGHRA and YSYEKL. This CDR3 comprises 15 residues. CDR3 loop: CASSQGGILGETQYF.

J is TRBJ1-1 and V is TRBV5-1. Germline lookup yields CDR1 SGHRS and CDR2 YFSETQ. The CDR3 consists of 13 residues. The CDR3 sequence: CASSSTRDLGAFF.